The source of this T cell receptor (beta chain) is a study of T cell changes during pregnancy in multiple sclerosis. Clones were sequenced by immunoSEQ multiplex PCR, and TCRdb holds only the in-frame ones, with some missing. This sample has about 20,000 clones; roughly 84% occur once, and the top ten carry 8.5% to 10%. Germline CDR1 is MDHEN and CDR2 is SYDVKM. Trimming left V 3 bases short and J 5 bases short, with 7 bases between. The CDR3 has 13 amino acids. This specimen consisted of CD8+ T cells from peripheral blood mononuclear cells, obtained after pregnancy. The chain joins TRBV28 to TRBJ2-2, with unresolved D. The source is a female donor with multiple sclerosis, enrolled in a pregnancy study. The CDR3 spells CASSFLGTGELFF. CDR3 nucleotides: TGTGCCAGCAGTTTCCTAGGAACCGGGGAGCTGTTTTTT.